This T cell receptor (beta chain) came from a study of T-cell reconstitution after alpha-beta-depleted transplantation in children. CDR1 SGHRS and CDR2 YFSETQ come from the germline V gene. V lost 0 bases and J lost 6, with 12 bases in between. The CDR3 length is 15 residues. TCRbeta library preparation incorporated unique molecular identifiers. TCRdb redid the calling of the PCR reads with MiXCR, one entry per CDR3 protein. The table records around 410,000 distinct CDR3 sequences, 11% of them present only once. Sequenced material: PBMCs from the stem cell graft donor, taken from the stem cell graft. The sequence derives from a human donor who donated a stem cell graft to a child with acute myeloid leukemia. This sequence joins TRBV5-1 and TRBJ2-2, with D tentatively TRBD1 or TRBD2 (5 bases each). As DNA, the CDR3 is TGCGCCAGCAGCTTGGGGGACCCGGGTCCCGGGGAGCTGTTTTTT. Translated, it gives CASSLGDPGPGELFF. The whole variable domain, filled in from reference TRBV5-1 and TRBJ2-2, reads KAGVTQTPRYLIKTRGQQVTLSCSPISGHRSVSWYQQTPGQGLQFLFEYFSETQRNKGNFPGRFSGRQFSNSRSEMNVSTLELGDSALYLCASSLGDPGPGELFFGEGSRLTVL.